The rows below give T cell receptor beta chains drawn from one sample of a study of blood T cell repertoires in COVID-19. The repertoire was sequenced with immunoSEQ multiplex PCR; TCRdb's copy has only in-frame clones and lacks some. This sample has 270,000 or so clones; around 85% occur once, and the top ten carry almost 1.5%. Material for sequencing was peripheral blood. The source is a human donor with COVID-19, enrolled during active disease. The donor label of this sample is uncertain. Each CDR3 is given with its conserved first and last residue. Each record gives: J gene, clone size, D gene, V gene, CDR3 protein, CDR3 DNA. D genes are given only for firm matches. Clone size is given for some rows only: seen once, a few or many times, or a class if the clone is expanded.

TRBJ1-1 once NA TRBV5-1 CASSLVQKNTEAFF TGCGCCAGCAGCTTGGTGCAGAAGAACACTGAAGCTTTCTTT
TRBJ2-1 NA TRBD2 TRBV19 CASSTPKTSGRPLDEQFF TGTGCCAGTAGTACCCCCAAGACTAGCGGGAGGCCTCTCGATGAGCAGTTCTTC
TRBJ1-4 few TRBD1 TRBV5-1 CASSPRTGREKLFF TGCGCCAGCAGCCCCCGGACAGGGCGTGAAAAACTGTTTTTT
TRBJ1-1 NA NA TRBV19 CASSIVGRRSEAFF TGTGCCAGTAGTATTGTAGGGAGAAGGTCTGAAGCTTTCTTT
TRBJ2-1 NA NA TRBV20-1 CSASPSASWGNEQFF TGCAGTGCTAGTCCATCGGCTAGCTGGGGTAATGAGCAGTTCTTC
TRBJ2-2 NA NA TRBV9 CASSPIAGRSYTGELFF TGTGCCAGCAGCCCTATTGCAGGGAGGAGCTACACCGGGGAGCTGTTTTTT
TRBJ2-2 once TRBD1 TRBV29-1 CSVEKGGTGGTGELFF TGCAGCGTTGAAAAGGGCGGAACAGGGGGAACCGGGGAGCTGTTTTTT
TRBJ2-7 NA NA TRBV11-2 CASSLTTSNEQYF TGTGCCAGCAGCTTAACGACTAGTAACGAGCAGTACTTC
TRBJ1-3 NA TRBD1 TRBV24-1 CATSDRAGGWDTIYF TGTGCCACCAGTGATAGGGCAGGGGGCTGGGACACCATATATTTT
TRBJ1-4 once NA TRBV10-3 CAISRTADATNEKLFF TGTGCCATCAGTCGGACAGCAGATGCAACTAATGAAAAACTGTTTTTT
TRBJ2-7 NA TRBD1 TRBV3-1/TRBV3-2 CASSLGQHSYEQYF TGTGCCAGCAGCCTGGGACAGCACTCCTACGAGCAGTACTTC
TRBJ2-1 NA NA TRBV11-1 CASSLGAGNYNEQFF TGTGCCAGCAGCTTAGGAGCGGGCAACTACAATGAGCAGTTCTTC
TRBJ2-3 NA TRBD1 TRBV7-8 CASSWFLRDRSLSTDTQYF TGTGCCAGCAGCTGGTTTCTCCGGGACAGGAGTCTTTCCACAGATACGCAGTATTTT
TRBJ2-7 once NA TRBV7-9 CASSLADTTGQYF TGTGCCAGCAGCTTGGCGGACACAACAGGGCAGTACTTC
TRBJ2-7 NA TRBD1 TRBV6-2/TRBV6-3 CASSKRTGGYEQYF TGTGCCAGCAGTAAACGGACAGGGGGCTACGAGCAGTACTTC
TRBJ2-2 NA NA TRBV11-2 CASSLAVAPGELFF TGTGCCAGCAGCTTAGCAGTAGCCCCCGGGGAGCTGTTTTTT
TRBJ1-1 NA NA TRBV5-1 CASSASGIEAFF TGCGCCAGCAGCGCCAGCGGAATAGAAGCTTTCTTT
TRBJ2-7 NA TRBD2 TRBV28 CASRPGGGLADFYEQYF TGTGCCAGCAGACCAGGAGGGGGACTAGCGGACTTCTACGAGCAGTACTTC
TRBJ2-3 few NA TRBV7-3 CASSLGLSGETQYF TGTGCCAGCAGCTTAGGATTATCGGGAGAGACGCAGTATTTT
TRBJ1-4 NA TRBD1 TRBV19 CASSMQGVASEKLFF TGTGCCAGTAGTATGCAGGGGGTAGCGAGCGAAAAACTGTTTTTT
TRBJ2-3 once TRBD1 TRBV6-6 CASSYPKGTDTDTQYF TGTGCCAGCAGTTACCCAAAAGGGACAGACACAGATACGCAGTATTTT
TRBJ2-5 NA NA TRBV28 CASSPIDDSGGRETQYF TGTGCCAGCAGTCCCATAGACGATTCAGGAGGCCGGGAGACCCAGTACTTC
TRBJ1-2 once NA TRBV19 CASQNQGLGGGYTF TGTGCCAGTCAAAACCAGGGGCTGGGCGGCGGCTACACCTTC
TRBJ2-3 NA TRBD2 TRBV20-1 CSASLLAGAGDTQYF TGCAGTGCTAGTCTTTTAGCGGGAGCGGGGGATACGCAGTATTTT
TRBJ2-1 NA TRBD1 TRBV20-1 CSASQDRQPTQWNEQFF TGCAGTGCTAGTCAGGACAGGCAACCGACCCAGTGGAATGAGCAGTTCTTC
TRBJ2-7 few NA TRBV18 CASSTTRGTNSYEQYF TGTGCCAGCTCAACCACGAGGGGGACCAATTCCTACGAGCAGTACTTC
TRBJ1-2 NA NA TRBV27 CASSLSGGNGYGYTF TGTGCCAGCAGTTTATCAGGAGGGAACGGCTATGGCTACACCTTC
TRBJ2-7 NA NA TRBV19 CASSITLRQDYEQYF TGTGCCAGTAGTATAACCCTCCGACAGGACTACGAGCAGTACTTC